This passage covers 29 T cell receptor beta chains from one sample sequenced in a study of radiation and T cells in renal cell carcinoma. Treatment reported: treatment-naive control, cytoreductive nephrectomy. Sequenced by immunoSEQ multiplex PCR; TCRdb stores in-frame clones only, minus some. Of 10,000 or so clones listed, 50% to 60% are singletons. Sequences were derived from tumor tissue, sampled from a patient whose treatment was nephrectomy without radiotherapy. The receptors here all came from a middle-aged man with renal cell carcinoma.

In its sample, this clone is medium-sized. The chain links TRBV5-1 to TRBJ1-3, with TRBD1 matching over 7 bases. Per germline, CDR1 SGHRS and CDR2 YFSETQ. CDR3 size: 14 residues. Losses at the gene ends were 2 bases for V and 2 bases for J; bases not matched to a gene: 1. CDR3 sequence (DNA): TGCGCCAGCAGCTTTCAGGGGGCTGGAAACACCATATATTTT. It translates to CASSFQGAGNTIYF.

The J gene is TRBJ2-1, the V gene TRBV19, with 9 bases fitting TRBD2. CDR3 length: 18 residues. V was clipped by 1 base and J by 2 bases; unmatched bases: 9. CDR1 and CDR2 from the germline V gene are LNHDA and SQIVND (reference sequence). CDR3 in DNA: TGTGCCAGTAGTATAGGCCCCCGCAGCGGGAGGCCCTACAATGAGCAGTTCTTC. Amino acid sequence: CASSIGPRSGRPYNEQFF.

The chain has TRBV6-4 and TRBJ1-5; D not resolved. Germline CDR1 is MRHNA and CDR2 is SNTAGT. The CDR3 covers 16 residues. The V end lost 2 bases, the J end lost 5 bases, and 16 bases lay between the germline ends. The CDR3 DNA is TGTGCCAGCAGTGACGAGACTGTCCGTTCTTATCAGCCCCAGCATTTT. This sequence encodes CASSDETVRSYQPQHF.

This clone was seen a handful of times. The chain uses TRBV7-8 and TRBJ1-1; D perhaps matches TRBD1 (5 bases). Germline lookup yields CDR1 SGHVS and CDR2 FQNEAQ. Trimming left V 1 base short and J 6 bases short, with 9 bases between. CDR3 length: 13 residues. This CDR3 reads CASSLGGISEAFF. The CDR3 bases are TGTGCCAGCAGCTTAGGGGGCATCTCTGAAGCTTTCTTT.

The chain combines TRBV19 with TRBJ2-4; D is perhaps TRBD2 (6 bases). The CDR3 totals 14 residues. Germline lookup yields CDR1 LNHDA and CDR2 SQIVND (reference sequence). Trimming took 3 bases from V and 10 from J, leaving 16 bases between them. CDR3 amino acids: CASSIGSAGPIQYF. The CDR3 DNA is TGTGCCAGTAGTATCGGTTCGGCGGGACCGATTCAGTACTTC.

In its sample, this clone is medium-sized. The CDR3 loop reads CASSRSTSGSEGGEQFF. CDR3 nucleotides: TGTGCCAGCAGCCGTTCAACTAGCGGGAGCGAAGGTGGTGAGCAGTTCTTC. The V gene is TRBV4-2, the J gene TRBJ2-1, with 11 nucleotides matching TRBD2. The CDR3 is 17 residues long. V was pared by 4 bases and J by 9 bases, with 14 bases of the junction left unmatched. The germline V gene has CDR1 LGHNA and CDR2 YNFKEQ.

This sequence joins TRBV11-1 and TRBJ2-5, with 8 bases fitting TRBD2. Germline CDR1 reads SGHAT; CDR2 reads FQDESV (reference sequence). This CDR3 is 16 amino acids long. V shed 5 bases and J 1 base; nucleotides not matched to a gene: 9. Here the CDR3 reads CASSPGLEAPQETQYF. Here the CDR3 DNA reads TGTGCCAGCAGCCCGGGACTAGAGGCCCCCCAAGAGACCCAGTACTTC.

The chain has TRBV6-6 and TRBJ2-5, with D perhaps matching TRBD1 (6 bases). V gave up 4 bases and J gave up 2 bases, with 11 bases separating them. The germline gives CDR1 MNHNY, CDR2 SVGAGI (reference sequence). There are 14 residues in the CDR3. The CDR3 DNA reads TGTGCCAGCAGTTTCCTGGACAGACAAGAGACCCAGTACTTC. This translates into CASSFLDRQETQYF.

This clone was seen a few times. The chain uses TRBV2 and TRBJ1-1; weak D call: TRBD1 (6 bases). V lost 7 bases to trimming and J lost 2 bases, with 11 bases between them. Germline CDR1 is SNHLY and CDR2 is FYNNEI. The CDR3 totals 13 residues. CDR3 sequence (DNA): TGTGCCAGCAAGGGGGAAGGCAACACTGAAGCTTTCTTT. This sequence encodes CASKGEGNTEAFF.

A single count supports this clone. The chain combines TRBV14 with TRBJ1-2; D might be TRBD1 (5 bases). Trimming took 4 bases from V and 4 from J, leaving 16 bases between them. The V gene's germline CDR1 is SGHDN and CDR2 FVKESK. This CDR3 comprises 15 residues. The CDR3: CASSPTGPGGYGYTF. CDR3 bases: TGTGCCAGCAGCCCTACAGGACCGGGCGGCTATGGCTACACCTTC.

In its sample, this clone was seen a few times. V gene TRBV9 combines with J gene TRBJ1-1; D may be TRBD1 (5 bases). CDR3 length equals 12 residues. V was pared by 0 bases and J by 11 bases, with 11 bases between. CDR1 SGDLS and CDR2 YYNGEE come from the germline V gene. The CDR3 region has the DNA TGTGCCAGCAGCGTAGATGAGGGGATGGCTTTCTTT. The encoded protein is CASSVDEGMAFF.

This chain joins TRBV5-1 and TRBJ1-4; a possible D gene is TRBD1 (5 bases). Germline V gene data show CDR1 as SGHRS and CDR2 as YFSETQ. Trimming stripped 3 bases from V and 4 bases from J, with 10 bases between. The CDR3 covers 14 residues. The CDR3 bases are TGCGCCAGCAGCTCGGGACGGCTTAATGAAAAACTGTTTTTT. It encodes CASSSGRLNEKLFF.

The chain combines TRBV6-5 with TRBJ2-7; a possible D gene is TRBD1 (7 bases). The CDR3 spans 15 residues. Trimming took off 5 bases at V and 7 bases at J, with 21 bases between the two ends. Per germline, CDR1 MNHEY and CDR2 SVGAGI. Written as DNA, the CDR3 is TGTGCCAGCAGTCGCGACCCAACAGGGGCGGGAGAGCAGTACGTC. It is translated as CASSRDPTGAGEQYV.

The rearrangement uses TRBV25-1 and TRBJ2-1; D possibly corresponds to TRBD2 (5 bases). Germline V gene sequence: CDR1 MGHDK, CDR2 SYGVNS. Trimming removed 10 bases from V and 4 bases from J, with 8 bases in between. The CDR3 contains 11 residues. CDR3 sequence reads: CATSGYNEQFF. The CDR3 region has the DNA TGTGCCACCAGCGGTTACAATGAGCAGTTCTTC. The variable domain in full, completed from reference TRBV25-1 and TRBJ2-1, reads EADIYQTPRYLVIGTGKKITLECSQTMGHDKMYWYQQDPGMELHLIHYSYGVNSTEKGDLSSESTVSRIRTEHFPLTLESARPSHTSQYLCATSGYNEQFFGPGTRLTVL.

The chain uses TRBV10-1 and TRBJ2-7; no definite D call. V lost 10 bases and J 0 bases, leaving 10 bases between the germline ends. The germline V gene has CDR1 WNHNN and CDR2 SYGVQD (reference sequence). This CDR3 comprises 12 residues. CDR3 amino acids: CAISSLSYEQYV. The CDR3, as DNA: TGCGCCATCTCGTCACTCTCCTACGAGCAGTACGTC.

The rearrangement joins TRBV5-1 to TRBJ2-1; 7 nucleotides match TRBD1. This CDR3 is 13 amino acids long. Unmatched junction bases numbered 8, after V lost 4 bases and J lost 10 bases. CDR1 is SGHRS and CDR2 is YFSETQ in the germline V gene. CDR3 bases: TGCGCCAGCAGCCGACAGGGATCGGGGGAGCAGTTCTTC. Residues: CASSRQGSGEQFF.

This clone is categorized as medium-sized. The chain carries TRBV27 and TRBJ1-1, with a possible D match to TRBD1 (6 bases). V lost 6 bases, J lost 6 bases, and 14 bases lay in between. Germline-derived CDR1 and CDR2 are MNHEY and SMNVEV (reference sequence). This CDR3 has 13 residues. The CDR3, as DNA: TGTGCCAGCAGCTGGCACAGGGCGGCTGAAGCTTTCTTT. Translating gives CASSWHRAAEAFF.

Here the CDR3 DNA reads TGTGCCAGCAGCTTACCCTCGACAGCAGGGATATATTTT. Its translation: CASSLPSTAGIYF. The chain uses TRBV7-2 and TRBJ1-3; TRBD1 might be the D (5 bases). Between the trimmed V and J ends, which lost 2 bases and 13 bases, there was a span of 15 bases. CDR3 length equals 13 residues. The V gene's germline CDR1 is SGHTA and CDR2 FQGNSA.

The chain joins TRBV10-3 to TRBJ2-7; D is undetermined. The germline V gene encodes CDR1 ENHRY and CDR2 SYGVKD. V lost 3 bases to trimming and J lost 0 bases, with 6 bases between them. The CDR3 totals 13 residues. The DNA of the CDR3 is TGTGCCATCAGTGACAGAGACTCCTACGAGCAGTACTTC. As protein: CAISDRDSYEQYF.

This clone was detected a few times. The rearrangement links TRBV7-3 to TRBJ1-1; D is ambiguous. The CDR3 consists of 13 residues. Trimming pared 3 bases from V and 5 bases from J, leaving 10 bases between. The germline V gene has CDR1 SGHTA and CDR2 FQGTGA. The CDR3 nucleotides are TGTGCCAGCAGCTTGAAGCGGGGAACTGAAGCTTTCTTT. Its protein is CASSLKRGTEAFF. The full variable domain, in which reference TRBV7-3 and TRBJ1-1 provide the parts outside the CDR3, is GAGVSQTPSNKVTEKGKYVELRCDPISGHTALYWYRQSLGQGPEFLIYFQGTGAADDSGLPNDRFFAVRPEGSVSTLKIQRTERGDSAVYLCASSLKRGTEAFFGQGTRLTVV.

In this sample, this clone turned up a few times. The CDR3 loop reads CASRFGWTEAFF. The CDR3 DNA sequence: TGTGCCAGCAGGTTCGGGTGGACAGAAGCTTTCTTT. The gene calls are TRBV5-6 and TRBJ1-1; D is perhaps TRBD1 (5 bases). Looked up from germline, CDR1 is SGHDT and CDR2 is YYEEEE. V lost 5 bases and J lost 8, with 13 bases in between. The CDR3 has 12 residues.

This clone came up a few times. The V call is TRBV11-3, the J call TRBJ2-7; D may be TRBD2 (7 bases). V was pared by 8 bases and J by 6 bases, with 14 bases between. Germline V lookup: CDR1 SGHNT, CDR2 YENEEA. The CDR3 is 12 amino acids. CDR3 DNA: TGTGCCAGCGCCACGGGGGGCATCGAGCAGTACGTC. Protein sequence: CASATGGIEQYV.

The V gene is TRBV2, the J gene TRBJ2-5; D gene ambiguous. Germline V lookup: CDR1 SNHLY, CDR2 FYNNEI. With 7 bases removed from V and 1 base from J, the gap between germline ends came to 13 bases. CDR3 length equals 14 residues. CDR3 amino acids: CASKVRPSQETQYF. The CDR3 bases are TGTGCCAGCAAGGTGCGTCCCTCCCAAGAGACCCAGTACTTC.

The rearrangement links TRBV6-5 to TRBJ2-2; 8 nucleotides match TRBD1. The CDR3 has 16 amino acids. The germline gives CDR1 MNHEY, CDR2 SVGAGI. J lost 7 bases, V lost 2 bases, and 9 bases had no gene match. The CDR3 reads CASSYNAGGAGGELFF. In DNA, the CDR3 is TGTGCCAGCAGTTACAACGCAGGGGGCGCGGGCGGGGAGCTGTTTTTT.

V is TRBV27 and J is TRBJ2-7; weak D call: TRBD2 (7 bases). V lost 2 bases and J lost 5, with 22 bases in between. Germline CDR1 is MNHEY and CDR2 is SMNVEV (reference sequence). CDR3 length: 17 amino acids. The CDR3, as DNA: TGTGCCAGCAGTTTAACCCCGGGGGGCTCGGACCCCGACGAGCAGTACTTC. It is translated as CASSLTPGGSDPDEQYF.

A few counts support this clone. This chain joins TRBV6-5 and TRBJ1-3; 7 nucleotides align to TRBD1. Germline V gene sequence: CDR1 MNHEY, CDR2 SVGAGI. The CDR3 sequence is 16 residues long. V lost 2 bases, J lost 1 base, and 5 bases stayed unmatched. The CDR3 protein is CASSYQQGLSGNTIYF. The CDR3 bases are TGTGCCAGCAGTTACCAACAGGGGTTGTCTGGAAACACCATATATTTT.

This rearrangement joins TRBV5-5 to TRBJ2-3, with D possibly being TRBD1 (6 bases). Germline V CDR1 and CDR2: SGHKS, YYEKEE (reference sequence). The CDR3 loop spans 17 amino acids. The V gene lost 4 bases and the J gene lost 2 bases, with 20 bases spanning the gap. The CDR3 DNA is TGTGCCAGCAGCCCGGCCCGGTCCACAGGGATCACAGATACGCAGTATTTT. As protein: CASSPARSTGITDTQYF.

The V call is TRBV9, the J call TRBJ2-6; 12 bases agree with TRBD1. V dropped 3 bases and J dropped 2; count of bases not matched to a gene: 18. The V gene's germline CDR1 is SGDLS and CDR2 YYNGEE. This CDR3 spans 22 amino acids. The DNA of the CDR3 is TGTGCCAGCAGCGAGAGGGGACAGGGGGCGCGCCTTGAGCATGCTGGGGCCAACGTCCTGACTTTC. Translating it yields CASSERGQGARLEHAGANVLTF.

V and J are TRBV19 and TRBJ2-1, with D maybe TRBD2 (6 bases). The CDR3 sequence is 17 residues long. Germline V lookup: CDR1 LNHDA, CDR2 SQIVND (reference sequence). The V end was cut by 0 bases, the J end by 0 bases, with 12 bases between. CDR3: CASSIDPGVGSYNEQFF. CDR3 DNA: TGTGCCAGTAGTATAGATCCGGGAGTCGGCTCCTACAATGAGCAGTTCTTC.